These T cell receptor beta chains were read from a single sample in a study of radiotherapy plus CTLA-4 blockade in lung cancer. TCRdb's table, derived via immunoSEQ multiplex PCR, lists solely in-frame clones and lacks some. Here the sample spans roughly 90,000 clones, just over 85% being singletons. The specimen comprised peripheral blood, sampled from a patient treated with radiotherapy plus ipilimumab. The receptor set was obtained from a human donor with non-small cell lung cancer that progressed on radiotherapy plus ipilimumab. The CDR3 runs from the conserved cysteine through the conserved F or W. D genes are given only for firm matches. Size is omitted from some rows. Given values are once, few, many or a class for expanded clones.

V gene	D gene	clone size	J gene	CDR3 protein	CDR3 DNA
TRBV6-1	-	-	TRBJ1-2	CASSEARGGYGYTF	TGTGCCAGCAGTGAAGCCCGGGGTGGGTATGGCTACACCTTC
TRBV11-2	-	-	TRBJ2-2	CASSLGQGIGELFF	TGTGCCAGCAGCTTAGGTCAGGGAATCGGGGAGCTGTTTTTT
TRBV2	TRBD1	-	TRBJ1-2	CASSPRTGGSYGYTF	TGTGCCAGCAGCCCCAGGACAGGGGGGAGCTATGGCTACACCTTC
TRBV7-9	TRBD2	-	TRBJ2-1	CASSRLAGKGTYNEQFF	TGTGCCAGCAGCCGACTAGCGGGAAAGGGGACCTACAATGAGCAGTTCTTC
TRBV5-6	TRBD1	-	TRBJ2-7	CASRRQGTLYEQYF	TGTGCCAGCAGAAGACAGGGAACACTCTACGAGCAGTACTTC
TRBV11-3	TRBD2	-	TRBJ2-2	CASSRTSGRAGVSGELFF	TGTGCCAGCAGCCGGACTAGCGGGAGGGCCGGTGTTTCCGGGGAGCTGTTTTTT
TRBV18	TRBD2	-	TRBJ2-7	CASSPQLAGAEQYF	TGTGCCAGCTCACCACAACTAGCGGGAGCCGAGCAGTACTTC
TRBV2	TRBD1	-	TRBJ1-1	CASSRQGPMNTEAFF	TGTGCCAGCAGTCGACAGGGGCCGATGAACACTGAAGCTTTCTTT
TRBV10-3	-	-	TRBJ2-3	CAISDWASPSTDTQYF	TGTGCCATCAGTGATTGGGCTAGTCCTAGCACAGATACGCAGTATTTT
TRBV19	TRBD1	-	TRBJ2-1	CASSTGQTYNEQFF	TGTGCCAGTAGTACGGGACAGACGTACAATGAGCAGTTCTTC
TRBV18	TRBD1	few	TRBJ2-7	CASSPSRGQGAYEQYF	TGTGCCAGCTCACCATCGAGGGGACAGGGGGCCTACGAGCAGTACTTC
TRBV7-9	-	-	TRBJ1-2	CASSRHGKTYGYTF	TGTGCCAGCAGCCGCCATGGAAAGACCTATGGCTACACCTTC
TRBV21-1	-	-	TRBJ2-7	CASSKDPTEAGEQYF	TGTGCCAGCAGCAAAGACCCAACGGAGGCAGGGGAGCAGTACTTC
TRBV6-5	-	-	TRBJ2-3	CASSSPTDTQYF	TGTGCCAGCAGTTCCCCCACAGATACGCAGTATTTT
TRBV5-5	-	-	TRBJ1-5	CASSLSGVSNQPQHF	TGTGCCAGCAGCTTGTCAGGGGTTAGCAATCAGCCCCAGCATTTT
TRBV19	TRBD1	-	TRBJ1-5	CASSEQGAQPQHF	TGTGCCAGTAGTGAACAGGGGGCTCAGCCCCAGCATTTT
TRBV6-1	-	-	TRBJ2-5	CASRERVGQETQYF	TGTGCCAGCAGAGAGAGGGTCGGCCAAGAGACCCAGTACTTC
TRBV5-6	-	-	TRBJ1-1	CASMENGGYLNTEAFF	TGTGCCAGCATGGAAAACGGAGGGTATTTGAACACTGAAGCTTTCTTT
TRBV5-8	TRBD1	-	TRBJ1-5	CASSQGQGANQPQHF	TGTGCCAGCAGCCAAGGACAGGGGGCGAATCAGCCCCAGCATTTT